The present T cell receptor (beta chain) was sequenced within a study of T cell responses to AZD1222 COVID-19 vaccine. As concerns this clone: What it binds is unknown.

Findings of the study overall: Among spike-specific TCRs, nearly half reportedly target unmutated variant regions.

TCRdb keeps only in-frame clones here, not all; method: immunoSEQ multiplex PCR. The sample carries approximately 120,000 clones, about 91% recorded once. CDR1 is LGHNA and CDR2 is YSLEER in the germline V gene. Trimming stripped 4 bases from V and 5 bases from J, with 14 bases between. The CDR3 covers 14 residues. The rearrangement uses TRBV4-3 and TRBJ2-5; the D gene is possibly TRBD1 (5 bases). The TCR originated in an adult in good health. The sequencing here drew on peripheral blood, taken on day 0 of AZD1222 vaccination. The CDR3: CASSLGGASETQYF. The DNA of the CDR3 is TGCGCCAGCAGCCTGGGTGGGGCTTCGGAGACCCAGTACTTC.